This TCR beta chain stems from a study of immune characterization of retroperitoneal liposarcoma. One entry per CDR3 protein, called by TCRdb with MiXCR from the PCR reads. This table has 10,000 to 12,000 distinct CDR3 sequences, 25% to 35% appearing once. Germline V gene sequence: CDR1 MNHNS, CDR2 SASEGT. Losses at the gene ends were 7 bases for V and 8 bases for J; bases not matched to a gene: 4. This CDR3 has 13 residues. The chain couples TRBV6-1 to TRBJ1-4; 10 bases line up with TRBD1. What was sequenced was tumor tissue. The sequence came from a male donor with retroperitoneal liposarcoma. The DNA of the CDR3 is TGTGCCAGCACCAGACAGGGGGCGGAAAAACTGTTTTTT. This sequence encodes CASTRQGAEKLFF.